This entry lists 25 T cell receptor beta chains sequenced from one sample in a study of blood T cells in healthy people across ages. Primed by a sample-barcoded 5' primer and a J-beta primer mix, a second PCR proceeded for about 6 to 12 cycles. TCRdb itself ran the 5' RACE reads through MiXCR, one entry per CDR3 protein. Of approximately 1,100,000 distinct CDR3 sequences listed, around 43% were seen once; the top ten hold about 20%. The sample taken for sequencing was blood. All receptors come from a woman in her fifties or sixties in good health.

The gene calls are TRBV6-4 and TRBJ2-1; 7 positions match TRBD2. CDR1 MRHNA and CDR2 SNTAGT come from the germline V gene. This CDR3 is built from 13 residues. Trimming cost V 6 bases and J 8 bases; bases outside gene matches: 7. In DNA form, the CDR3 reads TGTGCCAGCAGCGCCGGGACTAACGATGAGCAGTTCTTC. Protein product: CASSAGTNDEQFF.

The CDR3 is CSARPYSGSTDTQYF. CDR3 bases: TGCAGTGCTAGACCGTATAGCGGGAGCACAGATACGCAGTATTTT. The rearrangement links TRBV20-1 to TRBJ2-3; 7 bases align to TRBD2. Per germline, CDR1 DFQATT and CDR2 SNEGSKA (reference sequence). This CDR3 is built from 15 residues. The V and J ends lost 2 bases and 0 bases, in that order; junction bases with no gene match: 5.

The chain carries TRBV6-1 and TRBJ2-7; D is ambiguous. The V end was cut by 6 bases, the J end by 7 bases, with 10 bases between. CDR3 length: 11 residues. Germline CDR1 MNHNS, CDR2 SASEGT. CDR3 in amino acids: CASRDLGEQYF. In DNA, the CDR3 is TGTGCCAGCAGGGATCTAGGGGAGCAGTACTTC.

This clonotype came up once. In nucleotides, the CDR3 is TGTGCCAGCAGTTTTCGACAGGGGATAGCCAAAAACATTCAGTACTTC. The encoded protein is CASSFRQGIAKNIQYF. The rearrangement joins TRBV27 to TRBJ2-4; TRBD1 matches 8 bases. The CDR3 is 16 residues long. With 3 bases clipped from V and 0 bases from J, the junction kept 4 bases outside the gene matches. Germline V CDR1 and CDR2: MNHEY, SMNVEV (reference sequence).

This chain uses TRBV10-3 with TRBJ2-7, with 7 bases fitting TRBD2. The CDR3 sequence is 14 residues long. Germline V gene data show CDR1 as ENHRY and CDR2 as SYGVKD. V lost 11 bases, J lost 3 bases, and 13 bases stayed unmatched. The CDR3 DNA reads TGTGCCGTCCAAAGAGCGGGGCTCGTCTACGAGCAGTACTTC. This gives the protein CAVQRAGLVYEQYF.

V usage is TRBV2 and J usage is TRBJ1-1; 9 bases are a match to TRBD1. Germline values: CDR1 SNHLY, CDR2 FYNNEI. J was trimmed by 1 base and V by 3 bases; bases with no gene match: 15. CDR3 length: 19 amino acids. CDR3 sequence reads: CASSDPVGQGRDWNTEAFF. CDR3 nucleotide sequence: TGTGCCAGCAGTGATCCCGTCGGACAGGGGCGCGATTGGAACACTGAAGCTTTCTTT.

The rearrangement uses TRBV15 and TRBJ2-1; 7 nucleotides align to TRBD2. The germline gives CDR1 LNHNV, CDR2 YYDKDF (reference sequence). V shed 0 bases and J 13 bases; nucleotides not matched to a gene: 9. This CDR3 has 14 amino acids. CDR3 nucleotide sequence: TGTGCCACCAGCAGAGATATAGGGAGGGAGACCCAGTTCTTC. Its protein product is CATSRDIGRETQFF.

This clonotype was picked up one time. Its ends do not fully match the called genes, so a read error is possible. V usage is TRBV6-2 or TRBV6-3 and J usage is TRBJ1-2, with TRBD1 matching over 10 bases. Germline V gives CDR1 MNHEY, CDR2 SVGEGT. CDR3 size: 15 residues. CDR3 protein: CASRPRTGGNYGYTF. CDR3 DNA sequence: TGCGCCAGCAGACCAAGGACAGGGGGAAACTATGGCTACACCTTC.

There are a few counts of this clonotype. This chain joins TRBV4-1 and TRBJ2-3; perhaps TRBD2 as D (5 bases). V dropped 0 bases and J dropped 2 bases, with 12 bases sitting between them. The CDR3 has 16 residues. Germline values: CDR1 MGHRA, CDR2 YSYEKL. This CDR3 reads CASSQEGLASTDTQYF. CDR3 DNA sequence: TGCGCCAGCAGCCAAGAGGGTCTAGCCTCCACAGATACGCAGTATTTT.

This clonotype was detected a few times. J is TRBJ2-5 and V is TRBV6-5; D gene unclear. This CDR3 contains 15 residues. The V end lost 0 bases, the J end lost 2 bases, and 10 bases lay between the germline ends. The germline V gene encodes CDR1 MNHEY and CDR2 SVGAGI. CDR3: CASSYSRHPQETQYF. Written as DNA, the CDR3 is TGTGCCAGCAGTTACTCGAGACACCCACAAGAGACCCAGTACTTC.

This chain links TRBV6-5 with TRBJ2-6, with unresolved D. The CDR3 sequence is 18 residues long. Deletions cut 6 bases from V and 0 bases from J, with 18 bases between. Germline-derived CDR1 and CDR2 are MNHEY and SVGAGI. The CDR3 is CASRYTLDASSGANVLTF. The CDR3 DNA is TGTGCCAGCAGATATACCCTGGACGCGAGCTCTGGGGCCAACGTCCTGACTTTC.

This clonotype was detected only once. The J gene is TRBJ1-1, the V gene TRBV12-3 or TRBV12-4; possible D gene TRBD1, 5 bases. The CDR3 has 14 amino acids. V was pared by 7 bases and J by 11 bases, with 23 bases between. CDR3 in amino acids: CASTLGRGGSSAFF. CDR3 nucleotide sequence: TGTGCCAGCACTCTCGGACGGGGCGGGAGTAGCGCTTTCTTT.

This clonotype was detected ten times or more. This chain uses TRBV7-9 with TRBJ2-1; 9 nucleotides align to TRBD2. The V and J ends lost 5 bases and 5 bases, in that order; junction bases with no gene match: 13. Per germline, CDR1 SEHNR and CDR2 FQNEAQ (reference sequence). The CDR3 is 17 residues long. CDR3 region: CASSPGGFRTSDNEQFF. For the CDR3, the DNA is TGTGCCAGCAGCCCCGGAGGGTTCCGGACTAGCGACAATGAGCAGTTCTTC. Combining the CDR3 with reference TRBV7-9 and TRBJ2-1 gives the whole variable domain DTGVSQNPRHKITKRGQNVTFRCDPISEHNRLYWYRQTLGQGPEFLTYFQNEAQLEKSRLLSDRFSAERPKGSFSTLEIQRTEQGDSAMYLCASSPGGFRTSDNEQFFGPGTRLTVL.

This clonotype showed up just a few times. The DNA of the CDR3 is TGTGCCAGCAGTTTAGGGGCCTACTACGAGCAGTACTTC. Protein sequence: CASSLGAYYEQYF. The V call is TRBV27, the J call TRBJ2-7; the D gene is possibly TRBD1 (5 bases). CDR3 length: 13 residues. Trimming pared 2 bases from V and 3 bases from J, leaving 8 bases between. Looked up from germline, CDR1 is MNHEY and CDR2 is SMNVEV (reference sequence).

The gene calls are TRBV20-1 and TRBJ2-2, with D perhaps TRBD1 (5 bases). Germline V gene sequence: CDR1 DFQATT, CDR2 SNEGSKA (reference sequence). This CDR3 contains 18 residues. The germline V and J ends were trimmed by 3 bases and 5 bases, with 25 bases remaining between them. The CDR3 DNA is TGCAGTGCTAGGACCTTTCTCTCTAGTGGGTCAGGGACCGGGGAGCTGTTTTTT. Amino acid sequence: CSARTFLSSGSGTGELFF.

The chain couples TRBV27 to TRBJ2-5, with 8 bases fitting TRBD1. This CDR3 contains 15 residues. The J segment lost 4 bases and the V segment lost 1 base, leaving 5 bases of the junction unmatched. The germline V gene encodes CDR1 MNHEY and CDR2 SMNVEV (reference sequence). CDR3 in amino acids: CASSLFRTGLETQYF. In DNA form, the CDR3 reads TGTGCCAGCAGTTTATTCAGGACAGGGCTAGAGACCCAGTACTTC.

This clonotype was picked up a small number of times. The rearrangement links TRBV7-3 to TRBJ2-3; D is undetermined. The CDR3 is made up of 17 amino acids. The germline gives CDR1 SGHTA, CDR2 FQGTGA. V lost 5 bases and J lost 7, with 25 bases in between. DNA of the CDR3: TGTGCCAGCAGCCCTCAGTCGGCTTCCCTCCACATGAATACGCAGTATTTT. Translating gives CASSPQSASLHMNTQYF.

This clonotype was observed once. At one of its ends the junction is not consistent with the germline gene, which may arise from a read error. The rearrangement joins TRBV6-4 to TRBJ2-5; 13 nucleotides line up with TRBD2. In germline, CDR1 is MRHNA, CDR2 SNTAGT. The CDR3 has 16 amino acids. CDR3 in amino acids: CACSELGLAGINEQYF. CDR3 nucleotide sequence: TGTGCCTGCAGTGAGTTGGGACTAGCGGGGATCAATGAGCAGTACTTC.

This clonotype has just a few counts. J is TRBJ1-2 and V is TRBV5-1; D is possibly TRBD1 (5 bases). CDR1 is SGHRS and CDR2 is YFSETQ in the germline V gene. The CDR3 totals 13 residues. The V end lost 0 bases, the J end lost 7 bases, and 10 bases lay between the germline ends. The CDR3 nucleotides are TGCGCCAGCAGCTTGGTCAGGGATACTGGCTACACCTTC. Protein: CASSLVRDTGYTF.

The genes are TRBV5-1 and TRBJ2-5; D not certain. The J call may not be correct, given that the DNA end is closer to TRBJ2-7. This CDR3 contains 13 residues. Per germline, CDR1 SGHRS and CDR2 YFSETQ. CDR3 bases: TGCGCCAGCAGCTTGGCTTACGGCTACGAGCAGTACTTC. This translates into CASSLAYGYEQYF.

The chain employs TRBV7-2 and TRBJ2-2; D is unclear. The CDR3 has 15 residues. Germline-derived CDR1 and CDR2 are SGHTA and FQGNSA. Trimming left V 1 base short and J 5 bases short, with 11 bases between. For the CDR3, the DNA is TGTGCCAGCAGCTTAGTGTCACAGACGACCGGGGAGCTGTTTTTT. This sequence encodes CASSLVSQTTGELFF.

This clonotype has just a few counts. The rearrangement links TRBV12-3 or TRBV12-4 to TRBJ2-5; D gene unclear. This CDR3 has 13 residues. V lost 3 bases and J 5 bases, leaving 10 bases between the germline ends. CDR3 residues: CASSLDKKETQYF. CDR3 coding DNA: TGTGCCAGCAGTTTGGATAAGAAGGAGACCCAGTACTTC.

This clonotype occurred many times. V usage is TRBV12-3 or TRBV12-4 and J usage is TRBJ2-4, with D perhaps matching TRBD2 (5 bases). V lost 5 bases, J lost 3 bases, and 14 bases lay in between. The CDR3 runs to 15 residues. CDR3 loop: CASSPAALGKNIQYF. The CDR3 DNA reads TGTGCCAGCAGTCCCGCGGCACTAGGCAAAAACATTCAGTACTTC.

V gene TRBV5-1 combines with J gene TRBJ2-3, with a weak D call TRBD2 (6 bases). Germline CDR1 reads SGHRS; CDR2 reads YFSETQ. The CDR3 has 16 amino acids. V gave up 0 bases and J gave up 1 base, with 12 bases separating them. The CDR3 nucleotides read TGCGCCAGCAGCTTGGTTCTGCGGGACCGCACAGATACGCAGTATTTT. Translating gives CASSLVLRDRTDTQYF.

The J gene is TRBJ2-1, the V gene TRBV24-1; possibly TRBD2 for D (6 bases). This CDR3 region has 15 residues. CDR1 KGHDR and CDR2 SFDVKD come from the germline V gene. V was shortened by 3 bases and J by 10 bases, with 18 bases between the two germline ends. CDR3 sequence: CATSDQGLPNGEQFF. The CDR3 DNA reads TGTGCCACCAGTGATCAGGGACTGCCGAATGGGGAGCAGTTCTTC.